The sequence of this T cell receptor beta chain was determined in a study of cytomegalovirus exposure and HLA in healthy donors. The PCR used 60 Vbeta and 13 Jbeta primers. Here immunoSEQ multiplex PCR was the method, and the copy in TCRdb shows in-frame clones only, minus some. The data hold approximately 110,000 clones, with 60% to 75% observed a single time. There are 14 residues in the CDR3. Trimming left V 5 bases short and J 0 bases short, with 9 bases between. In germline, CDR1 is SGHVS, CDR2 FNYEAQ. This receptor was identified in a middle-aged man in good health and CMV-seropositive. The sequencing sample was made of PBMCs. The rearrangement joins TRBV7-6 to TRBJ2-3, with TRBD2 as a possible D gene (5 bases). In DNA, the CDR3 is TGTGCCAGCAGCCCGGGGTCTAGCACAGATACGCAGTATTTT. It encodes CASSPGSSTDTQYF.